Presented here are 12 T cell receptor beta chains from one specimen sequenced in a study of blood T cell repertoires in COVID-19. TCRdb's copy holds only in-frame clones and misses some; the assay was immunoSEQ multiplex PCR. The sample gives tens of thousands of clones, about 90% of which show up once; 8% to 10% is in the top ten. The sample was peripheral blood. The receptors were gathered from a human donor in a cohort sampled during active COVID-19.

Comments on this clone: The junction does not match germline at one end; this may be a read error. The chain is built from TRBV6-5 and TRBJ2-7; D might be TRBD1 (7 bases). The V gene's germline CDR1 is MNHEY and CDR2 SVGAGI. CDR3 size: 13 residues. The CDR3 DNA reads TGTGCAAGCAGGGGGGCAGGGCCCGACGAGCAGTACTTC. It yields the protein CASRGAGPDEQYF.

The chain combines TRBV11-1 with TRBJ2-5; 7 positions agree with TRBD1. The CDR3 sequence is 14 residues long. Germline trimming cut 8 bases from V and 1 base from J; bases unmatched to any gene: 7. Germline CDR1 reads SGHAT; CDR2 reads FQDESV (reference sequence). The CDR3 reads CASGSGQTQETQYF. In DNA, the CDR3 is TGTGCCAGCGGGTCGGGACAGACCCAAGAGACCCAGTACTTC.

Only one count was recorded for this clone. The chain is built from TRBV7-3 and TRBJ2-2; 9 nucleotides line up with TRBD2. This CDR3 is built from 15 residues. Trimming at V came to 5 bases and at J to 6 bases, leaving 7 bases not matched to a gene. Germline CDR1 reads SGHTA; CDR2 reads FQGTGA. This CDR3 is CASSPGLATPGELFF. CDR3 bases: TGTGCCAGCAGCCCGGGACTAGCTACGCCCGGGGAGCTGTTTTTT. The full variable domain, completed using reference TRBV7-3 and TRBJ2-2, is GAGVSQTPSNKVTEKGKYVELRCDPISGHTALYWYRQSLGQGPEFLIYFQGTGAADDSGLPNDRFFAVRPEGSVSTLKIQRTERGDSAVYLCASSPGLATPGELFFGEGSRLTVL.

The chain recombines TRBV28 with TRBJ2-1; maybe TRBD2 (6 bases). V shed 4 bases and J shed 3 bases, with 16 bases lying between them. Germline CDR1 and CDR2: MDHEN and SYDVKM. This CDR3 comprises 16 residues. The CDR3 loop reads CASSSPRDWIYNEQFF. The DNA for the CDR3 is TGTGCCAGCAGTTCCCCTCGGGACTGGATCTACAATGAGCAGTTCTTC.

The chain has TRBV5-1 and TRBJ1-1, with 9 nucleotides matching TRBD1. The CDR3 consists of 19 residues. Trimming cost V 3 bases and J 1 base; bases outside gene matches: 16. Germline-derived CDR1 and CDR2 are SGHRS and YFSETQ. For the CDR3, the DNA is TGCGCCAGCAGCTCTAAATCCCTCGGGACAGGGAGGAGGAACACTGAAGCTTTCTTT. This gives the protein CASSSKSLGTGRRNTEAFF. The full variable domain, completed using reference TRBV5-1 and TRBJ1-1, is KAGVTQTPRYLIKTRGQQVTLSCSPISGHRSVSWYQQTPGQGLQFLFEYFSETQRNKGNFPGRFSGRQFSNSRSEMNVSTLELGDSALYLCASSSKSLGTGRRNTEAFFGQGTRLTVV.

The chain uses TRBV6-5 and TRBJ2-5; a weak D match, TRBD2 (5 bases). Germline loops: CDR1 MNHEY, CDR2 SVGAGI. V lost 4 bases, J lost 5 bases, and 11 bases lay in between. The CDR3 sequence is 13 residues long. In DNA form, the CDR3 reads TGTGCCAGCAGTTCCTTAGCGACGGAGACCCAGTACTTC. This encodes CASSSLATETQYF.

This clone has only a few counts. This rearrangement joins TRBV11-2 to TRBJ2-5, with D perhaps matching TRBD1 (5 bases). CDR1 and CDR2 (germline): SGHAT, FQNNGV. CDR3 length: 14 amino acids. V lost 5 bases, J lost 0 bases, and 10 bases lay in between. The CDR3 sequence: CASSGLGDQETQYF. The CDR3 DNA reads TGTGCCAGCAGCGGGTTAGGGGACCAAGAGACCCAGTACTTC.

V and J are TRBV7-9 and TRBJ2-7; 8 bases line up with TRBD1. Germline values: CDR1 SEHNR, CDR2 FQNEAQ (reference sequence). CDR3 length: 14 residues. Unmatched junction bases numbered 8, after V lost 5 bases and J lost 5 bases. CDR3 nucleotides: TGTGCCAGCAGCCGGACAGGGAAAATAGACGAGCAGTACTTC. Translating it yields CASSRTGKIDEQYF.

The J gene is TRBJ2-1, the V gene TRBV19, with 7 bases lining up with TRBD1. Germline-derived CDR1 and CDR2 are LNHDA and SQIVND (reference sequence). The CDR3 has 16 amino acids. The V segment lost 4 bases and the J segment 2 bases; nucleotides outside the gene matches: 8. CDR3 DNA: TGTGCCAGTAGTAGCCGGGACAGCATTGCCTACAATGAGCAGTTCTTC. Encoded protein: CASSSRDSIAYNEQFF.

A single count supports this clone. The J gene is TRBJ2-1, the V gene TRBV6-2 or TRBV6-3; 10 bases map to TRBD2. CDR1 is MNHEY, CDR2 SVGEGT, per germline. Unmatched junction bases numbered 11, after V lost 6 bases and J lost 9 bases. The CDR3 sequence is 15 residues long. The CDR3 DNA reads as TGTGCCAGCAGCTTACTAAGCGGGGGGGCCTCTGAGCAGTTCTTC. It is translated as CASSLLSGGASEQFF.

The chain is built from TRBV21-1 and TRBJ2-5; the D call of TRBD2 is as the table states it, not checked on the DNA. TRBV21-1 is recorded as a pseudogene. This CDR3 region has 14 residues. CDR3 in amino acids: CASSKLEGLETQYF. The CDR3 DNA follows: TGTGCCAGCAGCAAACTGGAGGGCCTGGAGACCCAGTACTTC.

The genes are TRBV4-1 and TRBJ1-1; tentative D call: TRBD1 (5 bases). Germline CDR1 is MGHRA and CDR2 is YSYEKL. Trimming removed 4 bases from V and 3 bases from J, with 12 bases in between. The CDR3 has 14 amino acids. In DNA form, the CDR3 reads TGCGCCAGCAGCCCCGGTGGGGGGTACACTGAAGCTTTCTTT. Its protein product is CASSPGGGYTEAFF.